Sequencing of this T cell receptor beta chain was carried out in a study of breast tumors, draining lymph nodes, adjacent tissues. With V trimmed by 3 bases and J by 3 bases, 5 bases remained unmatched. CDR1 SGHTA and CDR2 FQGNSA come from the germline V gene. The CDR3 consists of 15 residues. This clonotype has a count of ten or more. MiXCR, applied by TCRdb to the multiplex PCR reads, yields one record per CDR3 protein. The table lists some 150,000 distinct CDR3 sequences, 20% to 25% of them singletons. Samples came from axillary lymph nodes draining the breast cancer. This receptor was identified in a female donor with breast cancer. Some clones in this sample may be carry-over from other donors' samples. The chain has TRBV7-2 and TRBJ2-7; TRBD1 aligns across 10 bases. Material: axillary lymph node tissue. The CDR3 DNA follows: TGTGCCAGCAGCTTGGACAGGGGGTATATCTACGAGCAGTACTTC. Translated: CASSLDRGYIYEQYF.